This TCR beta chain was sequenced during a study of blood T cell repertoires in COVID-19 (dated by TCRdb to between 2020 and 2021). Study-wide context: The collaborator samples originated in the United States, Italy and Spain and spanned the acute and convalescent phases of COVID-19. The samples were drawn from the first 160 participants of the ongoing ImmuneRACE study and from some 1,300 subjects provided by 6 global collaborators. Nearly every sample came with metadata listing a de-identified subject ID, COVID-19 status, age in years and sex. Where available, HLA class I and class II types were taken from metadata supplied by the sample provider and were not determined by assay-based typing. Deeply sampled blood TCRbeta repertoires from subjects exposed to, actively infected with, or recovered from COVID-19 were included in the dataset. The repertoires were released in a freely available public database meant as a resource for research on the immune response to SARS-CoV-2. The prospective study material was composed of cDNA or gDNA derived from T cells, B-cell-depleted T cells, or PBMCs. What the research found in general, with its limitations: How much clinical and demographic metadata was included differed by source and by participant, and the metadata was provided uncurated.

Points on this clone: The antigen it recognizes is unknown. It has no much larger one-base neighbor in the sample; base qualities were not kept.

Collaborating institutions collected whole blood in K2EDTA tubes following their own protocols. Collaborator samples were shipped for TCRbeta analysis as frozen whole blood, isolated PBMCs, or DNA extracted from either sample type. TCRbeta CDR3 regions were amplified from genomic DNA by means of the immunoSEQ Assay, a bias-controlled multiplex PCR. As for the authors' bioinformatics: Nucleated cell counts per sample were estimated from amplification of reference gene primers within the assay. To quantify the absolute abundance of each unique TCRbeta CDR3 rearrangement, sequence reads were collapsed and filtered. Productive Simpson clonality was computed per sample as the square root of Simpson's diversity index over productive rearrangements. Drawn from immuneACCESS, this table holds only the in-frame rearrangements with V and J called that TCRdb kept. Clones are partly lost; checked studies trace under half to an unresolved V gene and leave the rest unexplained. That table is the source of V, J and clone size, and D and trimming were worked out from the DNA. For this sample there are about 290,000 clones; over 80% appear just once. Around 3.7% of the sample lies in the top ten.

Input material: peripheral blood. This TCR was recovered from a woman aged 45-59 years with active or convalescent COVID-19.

The CDR3 is CASSPPGAGNTEAFF. The DNA sequence reads TGCGCCAGCAGCCCCCCAGGGGCGGGGAACACTGAAGCTTTCTTT. Recombination joined TRBV5-1 with TRBJ1-1, with TRBD1 as a weak D call on 6 bases. Reading from cysteine to phenylalanine, the CDR3 counts 15 amino acids. Just the 45-base CDR3 DNA is kept, in frame starting at base 1. Trimming at the junction amounts to 4 bases on V and 1 base on J, and the germline ends lie 14 bases apart. The germline V gene gives CDR1 as SGHRS and CDR2 as YFSETQ.